These 25 T cell receptor beta chains were sequenced from one sample in a study of shared clonotypes between healthy human individuals. Measured with immunoSEQ multiplex PCR; TCRdb has only the in-frame clones, and not every one. The table records about 460,000 clones, approximately 77% of them present only once. The sample consisted of PBMCs. The receptors stem from a woman between 35 and 50 years old in good health. Some clones in this sample may be carry-over from other donors' samples.

This clone was observed a handful of times. The chain employs TRBV6-5 and TRBJ2-2, with D unclear. Trimming took 2 bases from V and 5 from J, leaving 9 bases between them. CDR3 length equals 14 residues. Germline V gene data show CDR1 as MNHEY and CDR2 as SVGAGI. This CDR3 is CASSYTSMTGELFF. In nucleotides, the CDR3 is TGTGCCAGCAGTTACACCAGTATGACCGGGGAGCTGTTTTTT.

The chain couples TRBV29-1 to TRBJ2-7, with 12 bases fitting TRBD2. CDR1 is SQVTM, CDR2 ANQGSEA, per germline. Germline trimming cut 7 bases from V and 2 bases from J; bases unmatched to any gene: 3. This CDR3 contains 13 residues. The CDR3 DNA is TGCAGCGCCCGGACTAGCGGGACCTACGAGCAGTACTTC. Translation gives CSARTSGTYEQYF.

Remarks on this clone: Since a far larger clone is one base different, this is likely a read error. V gene TRBV11-2 combines with J gene TRBJ2-5; maybe TRBD2 (6 bases). The germline V gene has CDR1 SGHAT and CDR2 FQNNGV. The CDR3 is 13 amino acids. The DNA for the CDR3 is TGTGCCAGCAGCTTAGCGGGGGTGGAGACCCGGTACTTC. Its translation: CASSLAGVETRYF.

The J gene is TRBJ1-1, the V gene TRBV5-1, with 11 nucleotides matching TRBD1. The CDR3 loop spans 13 amino acids. CDR1 SGHRS and CDR2 YFSETQ come from the germline V gene. The J segment lost 10 bases and the V segment lost 3 bases, leaving 5 bases of the junction unmatched. The CDR3 region is CASSYGTGGIAFF. The CDR3 DNA sequence: TGCGCCAGCAGCTATGGGACAGGGGGAATAGCTTTCTTT.

The chain joins TRBV18 to TRBJ1-3, with a tentative D call TRBD1 (5 bases). The CDR3 consists of 17 residues. Trimming left V 2 bases short and J 4 bases short, with 18 bases between. Germline assignment: CDR1 KGHSH and CDR2 LQKENI. CDR3 loop: CASSPGSGGTYGNTIYF. For the CDR3, the DNA is TGTGCCAGCTCACCAGGAAGCGGCGGGACGTACGGAAACACCATATATTTT.

As concerns this clone: A far larger clone is just one base off, so this is likely a read error. The same CDR3 is also encoded by other DNA sequences in this sample. This chain connects TRBV5-1 to TRBJ2-7; D gene ambiguous. This CDR3 contains 14 residues. Germline CDR1 and CDR2: SGHRS and YFSETQ. The chain's CDR3 is CASSLASVRSEQYF. The CDR3 nucleotides are TGCGCCAGCAGCTTGGCCAGTGTTAGGTCCGAGCAATACTTC.

The V and J genes are TRBV30 and TRBJ2-5; D possibly corresponds to TRBD2 (6 bases). The CDR3 is 12 residues long. V dropped 1 base and J dropped 13 bases, with 16 bases sitting between them. Germline-derived CDR1 and CDR2 are GTSNPN and SVGIG (reference sequence). This CDR3 is CAWSDWRERTYF. The CDR3 DNA sequence: TGTGCCTGGAGTGATTGGCGGGAAAGAACGTACTTC.

V and J are TRBV4-2 and TRBJ1-1, with a weak D call TRBD1 (5 bases). The CDR3 has 14 residues. Trimming removed 2 bases at V and 4 bases at J, with 11 bases between. Germline lookup yields CDR1 LGHNA and CDR2 YNFKEQ. CDR3: CASSQHGTVTEAFF. CDR3 DNA sequence: TGTGCCAGCAGCCAACACGGGACTGTCACTGAAGCTTTCTTT.

This clone was recorded at least ten times. This same CDR3 is encoded by further DNA sequences in the sample. As DNA, the CDR3 is TGTGCCTGGAGCCAAGACAGCGAGCAGTACTTC. Amino acid sequence: CAWSQDSEQYF. The chain is built from TRBV30 and TRBJ2-7; D perhaps matches TRBD1 (5 bases). The CDR3 loop spans 11 amino acids. V dropped 3 bases and J dropped 6 bases, with 9 bases sitting between them. CDR1 is GTSNPN, CDR2 SVGIG, per germline (reference sequence).

This chain joins TRBV10-1 and TRBJ1-5; no clear D. The V and J ends lost 4 bases and 5 bases respectively, with 15 bases between them. This CDR3 is 15 amino acids long. Looked up from germline, CDR1 is WNHNN and CDR2 is SYGVQD (reference sequence). CDR3 residues: CASSGTRPLHQPQHF. For the CDR3, the DNA is TGCGCCAGCAGTGGCACCCGACCTCTCCATCAGCCCCAGCATTTT.

This clone was recorded at least ten times. In the same sample, other DNA sequences code for this CDR3. The rearrangement joins TRBV9 to TRBJ2-3; 7 nucleotides match TRBD2. V lost 5 bases to trimming and J lost 2 bases; unmatched junction nucleotides: 2. The CDR3 spans 13 residues. From germline, CDR1 is SGDLS and CDR2 YYNGEE. The CDR3 sequence is CASRGLYTDTQYF. The CDR3, as DNA: TGTGCCAGCAGGGGACTATACACAGATACGCAGTATTTT.

This clone came up once. The J gene is TRBJ2-2, the V gene TRBV18; 11 nucleotides agree with TRBD2. The CDR3 has 16 amino acids. Germline V gives CDR1 KGHSH, CDR2 LQKENI. The ends lost 2 bases at V and 4 bases at J; junction bases unmatched: 3. The CDR3 loop reads CASSPVTSGATGELFF. In DNA form, the CDR3 reads TGTGCCAGCTCACCAGTGACTAGCGGGGCCACCGGGGAGCTGTTTTTT.

This clone was seen at least ten times. The chain combines TRBV6-5 with TRBJ1-1; no clear D. The CDR3 covers 12 residues. V lost 5 bases and J lost 4, with 8 bases in between. Per the germline V gene, CDR1 is MNHEY and CDR2 is SVGAGI. CDR3 sequence: CASSQTSTEAFF. CDR3 DNA sequence: TGTGCCAGCAGTCAAACTTCCACTGAAGCTTTCTTT.

The chain combines TRBV5-4 with TRBJ1-2; the match to TRBD1 covers 10 bases. V lost 3 bases to trimming and J lost 8 bases; unmatched junction nucleotides: 7. Looked up from germline, CDR1 is SGHNT and CDR2 is YYREEE (reference sequence). The CDR3 is 14 amino acids. The CDR3: CASSSGTGVEGYTF. The CDR3 DNA is TGTGCCAGCAGCTCCGGGACAGGGGTTGAAGGCTACACCTTC.

V gene TRBV27 combines with J gene TRBJ2-5; 8 positions match TRBD2. The J call is in doubt because the DNA end fits TRBJ2-7 better. The CDR3 runs to 14 residues. Germline-derived CDR1 and CDR2 are MNHEY and SMNVEV (reference sequence). This chain's CDR3 is CASSSVSGAYEQYF. The CDR3 nucleotides are TGTGCCAGCAGTTCGGTTAGCGGGGCCTACGAGCAGTACTTC.

The chain uses TRBV18 and TRBJ2-7; TRBD2 might be the D (6 bases). V gave up 3 bases and J gave up 2 bases, with 11 bases separating them. CDR1 is KGHSH, CDR2 LQKENI, per germline. The CDR3 contains 14 residues. DNA for the CDR3: TGTGCCAGCTCACCTAGAGCGGGCCCCTACGAGCAGTACTTC. It codes for CASSPRAGPYEQYF.

This clone was recorded once. The chain links TRBV7-9 to TRBJ2-7; unclear D gene. V lost 6 bases, J lost 4 bases, and 13 bases lay in between. Germline V gives CDR1 SEHNR, CDR2 FQNEAQ (reference sequence). The CDR3 is 13 amino acids. CDR3 in amino acids: CASRVPGGYEQYF. The CDR3 region has the DNA TGTGCCAGCAGGGTCCCGGGCGGATACGAGCAGTACTTC.

This clone was detected once. The chain joins TRBV7-2 to TRBJ1-1, with 7 bases aligning to TRBD1. Trimming cost V 1 base and J 4 bases; bases outside gene matches: 6. Germline CDR1 SGHTA, CDR2 FQGNSA. The CDR3 runs 15 residues. In DNA, the CDR3 is TGTGCCAGCAGCTTAGTCCGACAGGGCCCCACTGAAGCTTTCTTT. It encodes CASSLVRQGPTEAFF.

CDR3 residues: CASSIGLRNTGELFF. The CDR3 bases are TGTGCCAGTAGTATCGGTCTTAGGAACACCGGGGAGCTGTTTTTT. V usage is TRBV19 and J usage is TRBJ2-2; no definite D call. CDR1 is LNHDA and CDR2 is SQIVND in the germline V gene (reference sequence). The V and J ends lost 3 bases and 1 base respectively, with 9 bases between them. The CDR3 is 15 residues long. Supplemented by reference TRBV19 and TRBJ2-2, the full variable domain reads DGGITQSPKYLFRKEGQNVTLSCEQNLNHDAMYWYRQDPGQGLRLIYYSQIVNDFQKGDIAEGYSVSREKKESFPLTVTSAQKNPTAFYLCASSIGLRNTGELFFGEGSRLTVL.

This clone was observed a handful of times. This chain connects TRBV2 to TRBJ2-7; possible D gene TRBD1, 5 bases. This CDR3 contains 11 residues. The germline V gene has CDR1 SNHLY and CDR2 FYNNEI. The V and J ends lost 6 bases and 7 bases respectively, with 10 bases between them. The CDR3 DNA follows: TGTGCCAGCAGCGTGAAGGGGGAGCAGTACTTC. This translates into CASSVKGEQYF.

This chain connects TRBV28 to TRBJ2-5, with 9 bases lining up with TRBD2. Germline CDR1 is MDHEN and CDR2 is SYDVKM. The CDR3 spans 18 residues. V shed 6 bases, J shed 4 bases, and the junction held 18 bases outside the gene matches. The CDR3 bases are TGTGCCAGCAGCCCACTTCGGCGGGGGGGGGTAGTTCGAGAGACCCAGTACTTC. It is translated as CASSPLRRGGVVRETQYF.

The chain links TRBV5-1 to TRBJ1-1; TRBD1 matches at 10 bases. The CDR3 totals 16 residues. V lost 2 bases to trimming and J lost 1 base; unmatched junction nucleotides: 5. Germline values: CDR1 SGHRS, CDR2 YFSETQ. The CDR3 here is CASSLDRGLSNTEAFF. For the CDR3, the DNA is TGCGCCAGCAGCTTAGACAGGGGGCTGTCGAACACTGAAGCTTTCTTT.

In nucleotides, the CDR3 is TGTGCCAGCAGCCTCCGACCGACAGCCACCCAGTACTTC. It specifies CASSLRPTATQYF. This chain links TRBV28 with TRBJ2-7; maybe TRBD1 (5 bases). The CDR3 is 13 amino acids. Germline-derived CDR1 and CDR2 are MDHEN and SYDVKM. Between the trimmed V and J ends, which lost 6 bases and 10 bases, there was a span of 19 bases.

About this clone itself: One end of the junction varies from germline; a read error may be responsible. The chain recombines TRBV7-9 with TRBJ2-5; tentative D call: TRBD2 (6 bases). The germline V gene has CDR1 SEHNR and CDR2 FQNEAQ (reference sequence). This CDR3 is built from 19 residues. The CDR3 nucleotides read TGCGCCAGCAGCTCCCGGTATAGCGGAGTAGATAGGCGGGGAGAGACCCAGTACTTC. Translating gives CASSSRYSGVDRRGETQYF.

The chain links TRBV10-3 to TRBJ1-1; D not certain. The germline gives CDR1 ENHRY, CDR2 SYGVKD. Trimming took 0 bases from V and 4 from J, leaving 15 bases between them. The CDR3 has 16 amino acids. Here the CDR3 reads CAISESGGSTGTEAFF. The CDR3 bases are TGTGCCATCAGTGAGTCCGGCGGCAGTACCGGCACTGAAGCTTTCTTT.